The 24 T cell receptor beta chains below all came from one sample that was sequenced in a study of cytomegalovirus exposure and HLA in healthy donors. The PCR used 60 Vbeta and 13 Jbeta primers. Measured with immunoSEQ multiplex PCR; TCRdb has only the in-frame clones, and not every one. The data show about 160,000 clones, over 80% seen once. Sequenced input: PBMCs. All receptors derive from a girl aged 10 to 17 in good health and CMV-seropositive.

The chain joins TRBV30 to TRBJ2-7, with 8 positions matching TRBD1. The end of the DNA fits TRBJ2-1 better, so the J call may be wrong. The CDR3 totals 20 residues. CDR1 GTSNPN and CDR2 SVGIG come from the germline V gene (reference sequence). In DNA form, the CDR3 reads TGTGCCTGGACTTCACCTTCGGGCAGGGGGCGCCTTGAATCCCACAATGAGCAGTTCTTC. Protein product: CAWTSPSGRGRLESHNEQFF.

This sequence joins TRBV5-4 and TRBJ2-7; maybe TRBD1 (6 bases). Germline V lookup: CDR1 SGHNT, CDR2 YYREEE (reference sequence). Trimming shortened V by 4 bases and J by 1 base, and 15 bases separated the two germline ends. This CDR3 is built from 15 residues. This chain's CDR3 is CASSPTTGFSYEQYF. The CDR3 DNA reads as TGTGCCAGCAGCCCAACTACAGGGTTTTCCTACGAGCAGTACTTC.

This chain connects TRBV27 to TRBJ2-5; possibly TRBD1 for D (5 bases). Germline CDR1 MNHEY, CDR2 SMNVEV (reference sequence). V was pared by 3 bases and J by 3 bases, with 5 bases between. CDR3 length: 12 residues. The CDR3 region is CASSFREETQYF. As DNA, the CDR3 is TGTGCCAGCAGTTTCAGGGAAGAGACCCAGTACTTC.

As to this clone: Distinct nucleotide sequences in the sample also encode this CDR3. J is TRBJ1-1 and V is TRBV7-2; D might be TRBD1 (6 bases). CDR1 and CDR2 from the germline V gene are SGHTA and FQGNSA. The CDR3 sequence is 14 residues long. Trimming removed 5 bases at V and 2 bases at J, with 12 bases between. As DNA, the CDR3 is TGTGCCAGCAGCCCCCTAGGGGGAAACACTGAAGCTTTCTTT. The encoded protein is CASSPLGGNTEAFF.

The rearrangement links TRBV11-2 to TRBJ2-1; TRBD1 matches at 10 bases. Germline V CDR1 and CDR2: SGHAT, FQNNGV. V shed 4 bases, J shed 2 bases, and the junction held 2 bases outside the gene matches. This CDR3 region has 15 residues. In DNA, the CDR3 is TGTGCCAGCAGCTCGGACAGGGGGGCCTACAATGAGCAGTTCTTC. Its translation is CASSSDRGAYNEQFF.

This sequence joins TRBV5-1 and TRBJ2-5, with TRBD1 as a possible D gene (5 bases). V was shortened by 5 bases and J by 4 bases, with 12 bases between the two germline ends. Germline assignment: CDR1 SGHRS and CDR2 YFSETQ. The CDR3 consists of 13 residues. The CDR3 loop reads CASSLTVRETQYF. As DNA, the CDR3 is TGCGCCAGCAGTTTGACAGTTAGAGAGACCCAGTACTTC.

The CDR3 bases are TGTGCCAGCAGCGGAGACGGGGGAGGCGGCTACACCTTC. Protein: CASSGDGGGGYTF. The V call is TRBV5-4, the J call TRBJ1-2, with a tentative D call TRBD1 (5 bases). V lost 4 bases, J lost 8 bases, and 15 bases lay in between. The CDR3 contains 13 residues. CDR1 is SGHNT and CDR2 is YYREEE in the germline V gene (reference sequence).

Only one count was recorded for this clone. V is TRBV27 and J is TRBJ1-2, with 10 bases that match TRBD1. CDR1 is MNHEY, CDR2 SMNVEV, per germline (reference sequence). Losses at the gene ends were 11 bases for V and 0 bases for J; bases not matched to a gene: 6. CDR3 size: 14 residues. The CDR3 bases are TGTGCCCGGACAGGGGGGGCCCCTAACTATGGCTACACCTTC. Amino acid sequence: CARTGGAPNYGYTF.

The chain has TRBV6-5 and TRBJ1-1, with 7 bases lining up with TRBD1. CDR3 length equals 13 residues. The V gene end was trimmed by 10 bases and the J gene end by 1 base; junction bases not matched to a gene: 6. Germline CDR1 MNHEY, CDR2 SVGAGI. CDR3 protein: CAIRGRENTEAFF. The CDR3 DNA reads TGTGCCATCAGGGGGAGGGAGAACACTGAAGCTTTCTTT.

The chain employs TRBV6-6 and TRBJ1-4; D perhaps matches TRBD1 (5 bases). Germline CDR1 is MNHNY and CDR2 is SVGAGI (reference sequence). The germline V and J ends were trimmed by 4 bases and 7 bases, with 10 bases remaining between them. The CDR3 sequence is 13 residues long. In nucleotides, the CDR3 is TGTGCCAGCAGTTCTCCCACAGGTGAAAAACTGTTTTTT. Residues: CASSSPTGEKLFF.

V gene TRBV30 combines with J gene TRBJ2-1; 11 bases line up with TRBD1. Looked up from germline, CDR1 is GTSNPN and CDR2 is SVGIG (reference sequence). V dropped 3 bases and J dropped 9; count of bases not matched to a gene: 7. The CDR3 has 14 residues. CDR3 DNA sequence: TGTGCCTGGAGGGGGGGGGACAGGGGGACTGAGCAGTTCTTC. Its translation is CAWRGGDRGTEQFF.

This chain uses TRBV28 with TRBJ1-5; possible D gene TRBD1, 6 bases. The CDR3 contains 13 residues. Deletions cut 2 bases from V and 4 bases from J, with 6 bases between. CDR1 is MDHEN and CDR2 is SYDVKM in the germline V gene. The CDR3 spells CASSLGQNQPQHF. The CDR3 DNA follows: TGTGCCAGCAGTTTAGGACAGAATCAGCCCCAGCATTTT.

This clone was recorded a few times. V usage is TRBV5-1 and J usage is TRBJ1-2; TRBD1 matches at 7 bases. J lost 2 bases, V lost 3 bases, and 7 bases had no gene match. CDR1 is SGHRS, CDR2 YFSETQ, per germline. This CDR3 is built from 15 residues. The CDR3 sequence: CASSSGGQNNYGYTF. The CDR3 DNA reads as TGCGCCAGCAGCTCTGGGGGACAGAACAACTATGGCTACACCTTC.

This clone has a single count. The CDR3 region is CAWSPLLVGTGELFF. The CDR3 region has the DNA TGTGCCTGGAGTCCCCTCCTAGTAGGCACCGGGGAGCTGTTTTTT. This chain links TRBV30 with TRBJ2-2; D gene unclear. Trimming stripped 2 bases from V and 4 bases from J, with 14 bases between. This CDR3 contains 15 residues. CDR1 is GTSNPN, CDR2 SVGIG, per germline (reference sequence). Drawing the rest from reference TRBV30 and TRBJ2-2, the complete variable domain is SQTIHQWPATLVQPVGSPLSLECTVEGTSNPNLYWYRQAAGRGLQLLFYSVGIGQISSEVPQNLSASRPQDRQFILSSKKLLLSDSGFYLCAWSPLLVGTGELFFGEGSRLTVL.

The V and J genes are TRBV2 and TRBJ2-3, with 11 bases identical to TRBD1. The trim removed 6 bases at V and 6 bases at J, leaving 8 bases unmatched. This CDR3 comprises 15 residues. CDR1 is SNHLY, CDR2 FYNNEI, per germline. The DNA of the CDR3 is TGTGCCAGCAGCCCCGGGACAGGGGGAGGTGATACGCAGTATTTT. Amino acids: CASSPGTGGGDTQYF.

The rearrangement uses TRBV20-1 and TRBJ1-4, with 7 bases matching TRBD1. The CDR3 spans 11 residues. The junction had 3 bases not matched to a gene; V was cut back by 6 bases and J by 8 bases. CDR1 is DFQATT, CDR2 SNEGSKA, per germline (reference sequence). CDR3 amino acids: CSAPDREKLFF. In DNA, the CDR3 is TGCAGTGCCCCGGACAGGGAAAAACTGTTTTTT.

V and J are TRBV6-1 and TRBJ2-3, with a possible D match to TRBD1 (5 bases). Between the trimmed V and J ends, which lost 2 bases and 2 bases, there was a span of 11 bases. CDR3 length: 15 residues. The germline V gene encodes CDR1 MNHNS and CDR2 SASEGT. The CDR3 DNA reads TGTGCCAGCAGTGAACCGGCAGGGCCCACAGATACGCAGTATTTT. Encoded protein: CASSEPAGPTDTQYF.

The chain recombines TRBV11-2 with TRBJ2-1; tentatively, D is TRBD2 (6 bases). Trimming took 3 bases from V and 6 from J, leaving 15 bases between them. The CDR3 extends over 15 amino acids. CDR1 SGHAT and CDR2 FQNNGV come from the germline V gene. The chain's CDR3 is CASSFNGGRGNEQFF. The CDR3 bases are TGTGCCAGCAGCTTTAACGGGGGTAGGGGCAATGAGCAGTTCTTC.

The chain couples TRBV7-9 to TRBJ2-7; 9 bases fit TRBD2. Germline CDR1 SEHNR, CDR2 FQNEAQ (reference sequence). The ends lost 3 bases at V and 3 bases at J; junction bases unmatched: 3. The CDR3 sequence is 14 residues long. CDR3 amino acids: CASSFTSGLYEQYF. The CDR3 DNA reads as TGTGCCAGCAGCTTTACTAGCGGGCTCTACGAGCAGTACTTC.

This clone occurred a few times. This rearrangement joins TRBV2 to TRBJ2-1, with D possibly being TRBD2 (6 bases). The germline V and J ends were trimmed by 6 bases and 0 bases, with 12 bases remaining between them. The germline V gene encodes CDR1 SNHLY and CDR2 FYNNEI. The CDR3 is made up of 15 amino acids. The CDR3 sequence is CASSATRISYNEQFF. The CDR3 DNA is TGTGCCAGCAGCGCGACTAGAATCTCCTACAATGAGCAGTTCTTC.

The gene calls are TRBV9 and TRBJ2-7; tentatively, D is TRBD1 (7 bases). The V gene lost 3 bases and the J gene lost 4 bases, with 20 bases spanning the gap. The CDR3 contains 16 residues. CDR1 is SGDLS and CDR2 is YYNGEE in the germline V gene. DNA of the CDR3: TGTGCCAGCAGCGCTACCGGCGGGACAGATACTTACGAGCAGTACTTC. It codes for CASSATGGTDTYEQYF. The variable domain in full, with the rest retrieved from reference TRBV9 and TRBJ2-7, is DSGVTQTPKHLITATGQRVTLRCSPRSGDLSVYWYQQSLDQGLQFLIQYYNGEERAKGNILERFSAQQFPDLHSELNLSSLELGDSALYFCASSATGGTDTYEQYFGPGTRLTVT.

This rearrangement joins TRBV10-3 to TRBJ1-4, with D possibly being TRBD1 (6 bases). Germline-derived CDR1 and CDR2 are ENHRY and SYGVKD. This CDR3 is built from 14 residues. Trimming stripped 5 bases from V and 2 bases from J, with 9 bases between. CDR3: CAISNQGTNEKLFF. The CDR3 DNA follows: TGTGCCATCAGTAACCAGGGGACTAATGAAAAACTGTTTTTT.

The V call is TRBV6-4, the J call TRBJ2-5; tentatively, D is TRBD2 (7 bases). V dropped 4 bases and J dropped 4 bases, with 13 bases sitting between them. CDR1 and CDR2 from the germline V gene are MRHNA and SNTAGT. The CDR3 is made up of 14 amino acids. Here the CDR3 reads CASSVVGGGETQYF. The CDR3 DNA reads as TGTGCCAGCAGTGTGGTAGGGGGGGGAGAGACCCAGTACTTC.

The V gene is TRBV7-9, the J gene TRBJ1-4; a weak D match, TRBD1 (6 bases). Germline loops: CDR1 SEHNR, CDR2 FQNEAQ (reference sequence). Trimming pared 5 bases from V and 6 bases from J, leaving 28 bases between. This CDR3 is 19 amino acids long. In DNA, the CDR3 is TGTGCCAGCAGCCGGAACGACTTCATGCCAGGGGAGGGCGATGAAAAACTGTTTTTT. It specifies CASSRNDFMPGEGDEKLFF.